This T cell receptor beta chain derives from a study of naive and memory T cell subsets. Ligated cDNA underwent four rounds of PCR with nested alpha and beta constant region primers and SP2. TCRdb re-called the UMI-ligation and nested PCR reads through MiXCR, storing one row per CDR3 protein. Of more than 13,000 distinct CDR3 sequences detected, under 6.5% appear once; the ten largest clones hold roughly 8.2%. Treatment denoted: skin biopsy from PPD injection site in Mantoux-positive individual. A UMI-containing oligonucleotide was joined by 3' ligation to the TCR cDNA template. Individuals with a positive Mantoux test gave biopsies from PPD-injected skin. The table lists this clonotype with many counts. V dropped 1 base and J dropped 2 bases, with 11 bases sitting between them. The CDR3 is 15 amino acids. Germline V gives CDR1 SEHNR, CDR2 FQNEAQ (reference sequence).

The V and J genes are TRBV7-9 and TRBJ1-2; unclear D gene. The receptor was derived from an adult in good health. Material: skin, obtained from a tuberculin skin test site. CDR3 residues: CASSLDTATNYGYTF. The CDR3 bases are TGTGCCAGCAGCTTAGATACCGCTACAAACTATGGCTACACCTTC. The variable domain in full, with the rest retrieved from reference TRBV7-9 and TRBJ1-2, is DTGVSQNPRHKITKRGQNVTFRCDPISEHNRLYWYRQTLGQGPEFLTYFQNEAQLEKSRLLSDRFSAERPKGSFSTLEIQRTEQGDSAMYLCASSLDTATNYGYTFGSGTRLTVV.